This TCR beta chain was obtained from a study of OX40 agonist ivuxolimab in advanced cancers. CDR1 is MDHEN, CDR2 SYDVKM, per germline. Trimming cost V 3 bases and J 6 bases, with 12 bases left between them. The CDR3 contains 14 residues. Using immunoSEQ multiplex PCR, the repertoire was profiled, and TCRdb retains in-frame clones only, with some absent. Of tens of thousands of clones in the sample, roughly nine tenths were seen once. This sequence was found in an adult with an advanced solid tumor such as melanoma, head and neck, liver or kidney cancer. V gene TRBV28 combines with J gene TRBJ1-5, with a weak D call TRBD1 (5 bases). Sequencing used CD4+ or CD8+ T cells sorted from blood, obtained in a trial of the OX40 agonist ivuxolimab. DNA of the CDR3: TGTGCCAGCAGTTTTTCAGGGTTTGGTCAGCCCCAGCATTTT. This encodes CASSFSGFGQPQHF.